This T cell receptor (beta chain) was observed in a study of blood T cell repertoires in COVID-19. Study details: Sample material is recorded as cDNA or gDNA derived from T cells, B-cell-depleted T cells, or PBMCs.

Method: immunoSEQ multiplex PCR; TCRdb's copy keeps in-frame clones and lacks some. The repertoire holds 200,000 to 250,000 clones, with 85% to 90% as singletons. Participant-reported clinical history was the basis for cohort assignment. The ends were cut back, 3 bases at V and 5 bases at J, with 13 bases in the middle. There are 14 residues in the CDR3. Germline V CDR1 and CDR2: MNHEY, SVGAGI. The sample comprised PBMCs or T cells enriched from blood (not recorded which). The receptor was isolated from a woman aged 45 to 65 with acute COVID-19. The chain couples TRBV6-5 to TRBJ1-2; a possible D gene is TRBD1 (6 bases). The CDR3 bases are TGTGCCAGCAGTTATCAGGGGCGAGCGTATGGCTACACCTTC. Protein sequence: CASSYQGRAYGYTF.